Included here is one T cell receptor beta chain sequence, with context. Its specificity is unknown. Trimming shortened V by 1 base and J by 0 bases, and 10 bases separated the two germline ends. The CDR3 covers 15 residues. Germline CDR1 is SGHAT and CDR2 is FQNNGV. This entry is derived from a study of cytomegalovirus exposure and HLA in healthy donors. Study observations and caveats: Based on reports, TCR beta sequences accurately predicted HLA-A and HLA-B alleles for most subjects. Upon later analysis, HLA-associated TCR beta chains proved more clonally expanded than other, equally common chains. TRBV6-2, TRBV6-3 and other indistinguishable V segments were excluded. Presence/absence analyses treated sequencing depth as roughly uniform across donors.

With 60 Vbeta and 13 Jbeta primers, the PCR was carried out. Measured with immunoSEQ multiplex PCR; TCRdb has only the in-frame clones, and not every one. The sample holds 95,000 to 100,000 clones, about 81% seen once. Sample: PBMCs. The TCR was taken from a man between 45 and 60 years old in good health and CMV-seronegative. The rearrangement joins TRBV11-2 to TRBJ2-7; D perhaps matches TRBD1 (6 bases). CDR3 sequence: CASSLVARGSYEQYF. For the CDR3, the DNA is TGTGCCAGCAGCTTAGTTGCCAGGGGCTCCTACGAGCAGTACTTC.